At least ten counts were recorded for the clone carrying this T cell receptor beta chain. This sample stems from a study of T cells in Graves' hyperthyroidism and ophthalmopathy. Germline V CDR1 and CDR2: SGHRS, YFSETQ. Trimming removed 4 bases at V and 8 bases at J, with 13 bases between. CDR3 length: 13 amino acids. Researchers took RNA transcripts and amplified the TCR beta CDR3 regions from them. A set of HTBI primers served as the primers for a first-round RT-PCR of the TCR CDR3. TCRdb passed the multiplex PCR reads through MiXCR, listing each CDR3 protein once. The table lists hundreds of thousands of distinct CDR3 sequences, about 14% of them singletons.

Material: blood. The clonotype comes from a woman in her forties or fifties with Graves' ophthalmopathy. The rearrangement links TRBV5-1 to TRBJ2-1, with unresolved D. The CDR3 is CASSQTRLHEQFF. The CDR3 coding sequence is TGCGCCAGCAGCCAAACCCGTCTCCATGAGCAGTTCTTC.